Reported below is one T cell receptor (beta chain). The CDR3 length is 15 residues. V was trimmed by 3 bases and J by 0 bases, leaving 9 bases between them. Per germline, CDR1 MNHNS and CDR2 SASEGT. Method: immunoSEQ multiplex PCR; TCRdb's copy keeps in-frame clones and lacks some. This sample has about 200,000 clones; around 82% occur once, and the top ten carry around 7%. This sample was included in a study of blood T cell repertoires in COVID-19. The rearrangement uses TRBV6-1 and TRBJ1-5; D remains ambiguous. Material: PBMCs or T cells enriched from blood (not recorded which). This sequence originates from a man between 35 and 55 years old who had recovered from COVID-19. The CDR3 loop is CASSDNTYSNQPQHF. For the CDR3, the DNA is TGTGCCAGCAGTGATAACACATATAGCAATCAGCCCCAGCATTTT.